This TCR beta chain came from a study of blood T cell repertoires in COVID-19. The data were produced by immunoSEQ multiplex PCR, yet TCRdb's version contains in-frame clones alone and is incomplete. The sample carries roughly 330,000 clones, around 90% recorded once. This clone was counted a few times. The J segment lost 4 bases and the V segment lost 5 bases, leaving 7 bases of the junction unmatched. The CDR3 has 15 amino acids. Germline V lookup: CDR1 LGHDT, CDR2 YNNKEL (reference sequence). Material: peripheral blood. The receptor comes from a man between 18 and 35 years old who had recovered from COVID-19. The chain employs TRBV3-1 (or the pseudogene TRBV3-2) and TRBJ2-5, with 10 positions matching TRBD1. The CDR3 loop reads CASSDRGQRGETQYF. As DNA, the CDR3 is TGTGCCAGCAGCGACAGGGGGCAGAGGGGAGAGACCCAGTACTTC.